This TCR beta chain was captured in a study of blood T cell repertoires in COVID-19. Study-level background: Nucleic acid was either cDNA or gDNA, and it came from T cells, B-cell-depleted T cells, or PBMCs.

This CDR3 contains 18 residues. V shed 4 bases, J shed 4 bases, and the junction held 16 bases outside the gene matches. CDR1 is SGHRS, CDR2 YFSETQ, per germline. As originally analysed: For nucleated cells, counts were estimated from reference gene primer amplification. Clones were sequenced by immunoSEQ multiplex PCR, and TCRdb holds only the in-frame ones, with some missing. That table is the source of V, J and clone size, and D and trimming were worked out from the DNA. The sample contains 45,000 to 50,000 clones, approximately 80% of which appear only once. This rearrangement joins TRBV5-1 to TRBJ1-1; 10 bases match TRBD1. This clonotype was obtained from a human donor with active or convalescent COVID-19. The donor label of this sample is uncertain. Sequenced input: peripheral blood. The CDR3 loop is CASSPGLRQGALGTEAFF. CDR3 coding DNA: TGCGCCAGCAGCCCTGGGTTGAGACAGGGGGCTTTAGGCACTGAAGCTTTCTTT.